The 15 T cell receptor beta chains given below trace back to one sample, sequenced in a study of cytomegalovirus exposure and HLA in healthy donors. Researchers ran the PCR with 60 Vbeta and 13 Jbeta primers. Sequencing was performed with immunoSEQ multiplex PCR; in TCRdb, only in-frame clones are kept and a portion is missing. The sample lists roughly 130,000 clones, roughly 80% occurring once. The sample comprised PBMCs. All receptors come from a man younger than 40 in good health and CMV-seronegative.

CDR3 region: CASNSGILAYEQYF. The CDR3 nucleotides are TGTGCCAGCAATTCGGGGATTTTAGCCTACGAGCAGTACTTC. V and J are TRBV28 and TRBJ2-7; possibly TRBD2 for D (5 bases). V lost 7 bases, J lost 2 bases, and 15 bases lay in between. This CDR3 is 14 amino acids long. Germline CDR1 reads MDHEN; CDR2 reads SYDVKM.

This clone was found a few times. V and J are TRBV7-2 and TRBJ2-7; possible D gene TRBD2, 7 bases. Germline lookup yields CDR1 SGHTA and CDR2 FQGNSA. The CDR3 extends over 14 amino acids. V was pared by 3 bases and J by 7 bases, with 16 bases between. CDR3 nucleotide sequence: TGTGCCAGCAGCTTTAAGGGAGGGGGGAGAGAGCAGTACTTC. This codes for CASSFKGGGREQYF.

A single count supports this clone. The chain links TRBV28 to TRBJ2-7, with 11 bases identical to TRBD2. V lost 2 bases, J lost 3 bases, and 3 bases stayed unmatched. The germline V gene has CDR1 MDHEN and CDR2 SYDVKM. This CDR3 region has 15 residues. The CDR3 nucleotides are TGTGCCAGCAGTTTAGTTCTAGCGGGAGGCTACGAGCAGTACTTC. The encoded protein is CASSLVLAGGYEQYF.

This clone has a handful of counts. CDR3 sequence reads: CASSPQGAGVYNEQFF. CDR3 sequence (DNA): TGTGCCAGCAGCCCCCAGGGAGCGGGAGTCTACAATGAGCAGTTCTTC. The V gene is TRBV7-2, the J gene TRBJ2-1, with 8 bases lining up with TRBD2. Unmatched junction bases numbered 9, after V lost 5 bases and J lost 3 bases. Germline CDR1 is SGHTA and CDR2 is FQGNSA. This CDR3 is 16 amino acids long.

The rearrangement uses TRBV6-6 and TRBJ2-5; 9 bases fit TRBD2. V dropped 8 bases and J dropped 5; count of bases not matched to a gene: 9. This CDR3 is built from 14 residues. Germline assignment: CDR1 MNHNY and CDR2 SVGAGI (reference sequence). CDR3 DNA sequence: TGTGCCAGCTCTCTGGCGGGAGGGATTGAGACCCAGTACTTC. It encodes CASSLAGGIETQYF.

The CDR3 coding sequence is TGTGCCAGTAGTAAAATACAGGGGTTCACCTACAATGAGCAGTTCTTC. This sequence encodes CASSKIQGFTYNEQFF. The V and J genes are TRBV19 and TRBJ2-1; 7 bases align to TRBD1. Per the germline V gene, CDR1 is LNHDA and CDR2 is SQIVND (reference sequence). With V trimmed by 4 bases and J by 2 bases, 8 bases remained unmatched. The CDR3 extends over 16 amino acids.

This chain joins TRBV7-9 and TRBJ2-2; 9 bases align to TRBD2. Per the germline V gene, CDR1 is SEHNR and CDR2 is FQNEAQ (reference sequence). The length of the CDR3 is 16 residues. Losses at the gene ends were 8 bases for V and 3 bases for J; bases not matched to a gene: 10. In nucleotides, the CDR3 is TGTGCCAGCGACATTGGACTAGCGCGGGACACCGGGGAGCTGTTTTTT. Amino acid sequence: CASDIGLARDTGELFF.

The genes are TRBV19 and TRBJ2-3; TRBD2 matches 7 bases. The CDR3 length is 15 residues. V lost 7 bases and J lost 1; bases outside the gene matches: 8. Germline V lookup: CDR1 LNHDA, CDR2 SQIVND (reference sequence). The CDR3 DNA follows: TGTGCCAGTAAAGCATCGAGCGGGGGCACAGATACGCAGTATTTT. Amino acids: CASKASSGGTDTQYF.

This clone was seen a single time. The chain links TRBV19 to TRBJ2-7, with 7 bases matching TRBD1. Unmatched junction bases numbered 2, after V lost 3 bases and J lost 0 bases. The CDR3 has 14 residues. CDR1 is LNHDA, CDR2 SQIVND, per germline (reference sequence). CDR3 region: CASSMSGGSYEQYF. The DNA of the CDR3 is TGTGCCAGTAGTATGTCAGGGGGCTCCTACGAGCAGTACTTC.

Concerning this clone: At one boundary the junction diverges from the germline segment, which might be a read error. V and J are TRBV7-2 and TRBJ2-3; tentative D call: TRBD2 (5 bases). Germline V CDR1 and CDR2: SGHTA, FQGNSA. The CDR3 has 14 residues. DNA for the CDR3: TGTGCCAGCAGCTCCTCAAGCGGCACATATACGCAGTATTTT. Amino acid sequence: CASSSSSGTYTQYF.

The chain carries TRBV29-1 and TRBJ2-3, with D maybe TRBD1 (5 bases). Germline V gene sequence: CDR1 SQVTM, CDR2 ANQGSEA. V was trimmed by 3 bases and J by 3 bases, leaving 7 bases between them. The CDR3 is 12 amino acids. CDR3 DNA sequence: TGCAGCGTTGATAAGGGGACAGATACGCAGTATTTT. Translating it yields CSVDKGTDTQYF.

This chain joins TRBV7-9 and TRBJ2-3; possibly TRBD2 for D (6 bases). The V and J ends lost 1 base and 2 bases respectively, with 10 bases between them. The CDR3 runs 15 residues. Germline-derived CDR1 and CDR2 are SEHNR and FQNEAQ (reference sequence). This chain's CDR3 is CASSLVGGDTDTQYF. CDR3 nucleotides: TGTGCCAGCAGCTTAGTGGGAGGCGACACAGATACGCAGTATTTT.

The chain employs TRBV27 and TRBJ1-5, with 8 bases identical to TRBD1. CDR3 size: 15 residues. The germline V gene has CDR1 MNHEY and CDR2 SMNVEV (reference sequence). V was clipped by 5 bases and J by 4 bases; unmatched bases: 7. The CDR3 DNA is TGTGCCAGCAGTCCCTTGGACAGGGTAAATCAGCCCCAGCATTTT. The encoded protein is CASSPLDRVNQPQHF.

The chain recombines TRBV29-1 with TRBJ1-1, with D perhaps TRBD1 (6 bases). The CDR3 runs to 14 residues. V shed 5 bases and J shed 1 base, with 14 bases lying between them. In germline, CDR1 is SQVTM, CDR2 ANQGSEA. The CDR3 is CSVQGPERNTEAFF. The DNA for the CDR3 is TGCAGCGTTCAGGGGCCGGAAAGGAACACTGAAGCTTTCTTT.

The V and J genes are TRBV30 and TRBJ1-2, with TRBD1 as a possible D gene (5 bases). The CDR3 is 15 residues long. Germline V gene sequence: CDR1 GTSNPN, CDR2 SVGIG (reference sequence). V was trimmed by 0 bases and J by 2 bases, leaving 13 bases between them. In DNA, the CDR3 is TGTGCCTGGAGTGTTCGCCTGAGACAGAACTATGGCTACACCTTC. It encodes CAWSVRLRQNYGYTF.